This TCR beta chain was sequenced in a study of blood T cell repertoires in COVID-19. Study-level information: Samples representing acute and convalescent COVID-19 were sourced from the United States, Italy and Spain. The analysed material was cDNA or gDNA that came from T cells, B-cell-depleted T cells, or PBMCs.

There are 12 residues in the CDR3. From germline, CDR1 is MDHEN and CDR2 SYDVKM. Trimming took 6 bases from V and 3 from J, leaving 6 bases between them. In the authors' workflow: The assay estimated nucleated cells by amplifying reference gene primers. Assay used: immunoSEQ multiplex PCR; TCRdb lists only in-frame clones, some missing. That table is the source of V, J and clone size, and D and trimming were worked out from the DNA. Of about 39,000 clones listed, 80% to 90% are singletons. The TCR originated in a man between 60 and 75 years old in a cohort sampled during active COVID-19. The sequencing sample was made of peripheral blood. The chain joins TRBV28 to TRBJ1-5; D is undetermined. The DNA for the CDR3 is TGTGCCAGCAGCCCCCTCAATCAGCCCCAGCATTTT. Its translation is CASSPLNQPQHF.